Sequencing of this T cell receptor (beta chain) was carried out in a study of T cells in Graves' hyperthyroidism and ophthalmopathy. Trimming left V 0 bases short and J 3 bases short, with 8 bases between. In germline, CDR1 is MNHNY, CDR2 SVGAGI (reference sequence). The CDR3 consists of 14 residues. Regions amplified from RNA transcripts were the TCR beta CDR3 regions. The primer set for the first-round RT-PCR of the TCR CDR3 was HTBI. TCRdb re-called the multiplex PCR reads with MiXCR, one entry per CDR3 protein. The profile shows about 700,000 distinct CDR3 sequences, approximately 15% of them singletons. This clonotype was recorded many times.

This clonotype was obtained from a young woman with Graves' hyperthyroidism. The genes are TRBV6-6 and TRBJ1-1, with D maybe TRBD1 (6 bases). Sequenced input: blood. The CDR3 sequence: CASSYSRGYTEAFF. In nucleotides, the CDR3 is TGTGCCAGCAGTTACTCGAGGGGGTACACTGAAGCTTTCTTT.